The entry below describes one T cell receptor (beta chain). Patients with a history of autoimmune disease or on systemic immunosuppression were excluded. This sample was included in a study of OX40 agonist ivuxolimab in advanced cancers. Some clones are missing from TCRdb's copy, which holds only in-frame ones; the method was immunoSEQ multiplex PCR. The table includes tens of thousands of clones, 85% to 95% detected once. The V gene end was trimmed by 6 bases and the J gene end by 7 bases; junction bases not matched to a gene: 11. Germline V gene data show CDR1 as SEHNR and CDR2 as FQNEAQ (reference sequence). This CDR3 comprises 15 residues.

This TCR derives from an adult with an advanced solid tumor such as melanoma, head and neck, liver or kidney cancer. The sequences come from CD4+ or CD8+ T cells sorted from blood, collected in a trial of the OX40 agonist ivuxolimab. V is TRBV7-9 and J is TRBJ2-2; 7 nucleotides match TRBD1. CDR3 nucleotides: TGTGCCAGCAGACACAAGGACAGGTCCCGCGGGGAGCTGTTTTTT. This translates into CASRHKDRSRGELFF.